These T cell receptor beta chains were read from a single sample in a study of cytomegalovirus exposure and HLA in healthy donors. The repertoire was sequenced with immunoSEQ multiplex PCR; TCRdb's copy has only in-frame clones and lacks some. The table records hundreds of thousands of clones, just over 85% of them present only once. The source material was PBMCs. These receptors were taken from a woman aged 18-29 years in good health and CMV-seronegative. The CDR3 runs from the conserved cysteine through the conserved F or W. Each record gives: J gene, D gene, clone size, V gene, CDR3 protein, CDR3 DNA. D genes are given only for firm matches. Not all rows give a size; the values are once, few, many and, for expanded clones, a class.

TRBJ2-3 | TRBD2 | - | TRBV7-9 | CASSPRLGGRSTDTQYF | TGTGCCAGCAGCCCACGTTTAGGCGGGAGGAGCACAGATACGCAGTATTTT
TRBJ2-7 | TRBD2 | - | TRBV5-4 | CASSRAGASYEQYF | TGTGCCAGCAGCCGAGCGGGAGCTTCCTACGAGCAGTACTTC
TRBJ2-5 | - | - | TRBV6-5 | CASSYSSGGGSETQYF | TGTGCCAGCAGTTACTCGTCCGGGGGAGGCAGTGAGACCCAGTACTTC
TRBJ2-2 | - | - | TRBV4-1 | CASSQSGQANTGELFF | TGCGCCAGCAGCCAAAGCGGCCAGGCGAACACCGGGGAGCTGTTTTTT
TRBJ2-1 | TRBD2 | once | TRBV7-3 | CASSALAGEHNEQFF | TGTGCCAGCAGCGCGCTAGCGGGAGAGCACAATGAGCAGTTCTTC
TRBJ2-7 | - | - | TRBV4-1 | CASSLGQGYEQYF | TGCGCCAGCAGCCTAGGGCAGGGCTACGAGCAGTACTTC
TRBJ1-2 | TRBD1 | - | TRBV25-1 | CASSFGTGRNYGYTF | TGTGCCAGCAGTTTCGGGACAGGGCGTAACTATGGCTACACCTTC
TRBJ2-1 | TRBD2 | once | TRBV4-1 | CASSQVGGAVGNEQFF | TGCGCCAGCAGCCAAGTCGGGGGGGCCGTTGGGAATGAGCAGTTCTTC
TRBJ1-5 | - | - | TRBV27 | CASSLVAGGGQPQHF | TGTGCCAGCAGTTTGGTTGCGGGGGGCGGACAGCCCCAGCATTTT
TRBJ2-3 | - | - | TRBV27 | CASLPRAVTDTQYF | TGTGCCAGCTTACCGCGGGCGGTAACAGATACGCAGTATTTT
TRBJ2-3 | TRBD2 | - | TRBV27 | CASGTGGTFTDTQYF | TGTGCCAGCGGGACGGGGGGGACATTCACAGATACGCAGTATTTT
TRBJ2-2 | - | - | TRBV7-9 | CATLQTGELFF | TGTGCCACTTTACAGACCGGGGAGCTGTTTTTT
TRBJ2-7 | - | - | TRBV30 | CAWSVGLGPYEQYF | TGTGCCTGGAGTGTCGGTCTGGGCCCCTACGAGCAGTACTTC
TRBJ1-2 | - | - | TRBV27 | CASRAGGGGYTF | TGTGCCAGCAGGGCGGGGGGGGGAGGCTACACCTTC
TRBJ2-3 | - | - | TRBV7-3 | CASFAGFSTDTQYF | TGTGCCAGCTTCGCGGGGTTTAGCACAGATACGCAGTATTTT
TRBJ1-6 | - | once | TRBV4-1 | CASSTREDSPLHF | TGCGCCAGCAGCACCCGGGAGGATTCACCCCTCCACTTT
TRBJ1-1 | - | - | TRBV27 | CASSPLGAGLNTEAFF | TGTGCCAGCAGTCCCCTGGGGGCCGGCTTGAACACTGAAGCTTTCTTT
TRBJ2-2 | TRBD2 | - | TRBV5-1 | CASRPTSGGDTGELFF | TGCGCCAGCAGACCTACTAGCGGGGGAGACACCGGGGAGCTGTTTTTT
TRBJ2-3 | - | - | TRBV2 | CASSQGAYRTASTDTQYF | TGTGCCAGCAGTCAAGGAGCATACCGAACAGCTAGCACAGATACGCAGTATTTT
TRBJ2-1 | - | once | TRBV4-2 | CASSFDLAKRDLKNEQFF | TGTGCCAGCAGCTTCGACCTCGCGAAGAGGGACTTGAAGAATGAGCAGTTCTTC
TRBJ1-2 | - | - | TRBV7-8 | CASSLVPRQGYTF | TGTGCCAGCAGCTTAGTTCCCCGACAGGGCTACACCTTC
TRBJ1-5 | TRBD1 | - | TRBV18 | CASSPVFVQGANQPQHF | TGTGCCAGCTCACCAGTATTTGTACAGGGGGCGAATCAGCCCCAGCATTTT
TRBJ1-5 | TRBD1 | once | TRBV28 | CASSRNTGENQPQHF | TGTGCCAGCAGTCGGAACACAGGGGAAAATCAGCCCCAGCATTTT
TRBJ2-5 | TRBD2 | - | TRBV28 | CASSLYRGEETQYF | TGTGCCAGCAGTTTGTACCGGGGGGAGGAGACCCAGTACTTC
TRBJ2-5 | TRBD2 | - | TRBV30 | CAWSVGLAEGWETQYF | TGTGCCTGGAGTGTTGGCCTAGCGGAGGGATGGGAGACCCAGTACTTC
TRBJ2-7 | - | - | TRBV29-1 | CSVEDRVSYEQYF | TGCAGCGTTGAAGATCGGGTCAGCTACGAGCAGTACTTC
TRBJ2-7 | - | - | TRBV28 | CASYDNSYEQYF | TGTGCCAGCTACGACAACTCCTACGAGCAGTACTTC
TRBJ2-3 | - | - | TRBV6-5 | CASSVTGNVADTQYF | TGTGCCAGCAGCGTAACAGGGAATGTTGCAGATACGCAGTATTTT
TRBJ2-3 | TRBD1 | - | TRBV5-1 | CASTGTGSTDTQYF | TGCGCCAGCACCGGGACAGGATCCACAGATACGCAGTATTTT
TRBJ2-7 | - | - | TRBV14 | CASSQGGRYEQYF | TGTGCCAGCAGCCAAGGGGGGAGGTACGAGCAGTACTTC
TRBJ1-1 | TRBD1 | - | TRBV5-6 | CASSFLGTGDGAFF | TGTGCCAGCAGCTTTTTGGGGACAGGGGATGGAGCTTTCTTT
TRBJ1-3 | - | - | TRBV28 | CASSSRRGSGNTIYF | TGTGCCAGCAGTTCGAGGAGAGGCTCTGGAAACACCATATATTTT
TRBJ2-1 | - | - | TRBV11-3 | CASSLGQNNEQFF | TGTGCCAGCAGCTTAGGACAAAACAATGAGCAGTTCTTC
TRBJ1-5 | TRBD1 | - | TRBV18 | CASSMEGQGMKPQHF | TGTGCCAGCTCCATGGAGGGACAGGGGATGAAGCCCCAGCATTTT
TRBJ1-5 | TRBD1 | - | TRBV2 | CASSLQGARGNQPQHF | TGTGCCAGCAGTCTACAGGGGGCTCGGGGCAATCAGCCCCAGCATTTT
TRBJ2-7 | - | - | TRBV14 | CASSQDGGVFEQYF | TGTGCCAGCAGCCAAGATGGAGGAGTGTTCGAGCAGTACTTC
TRBJ2-7 | TRBD2 | - | TRBV28 | CASSPAGGIYEQYF | TGTGCCAGCAGTCCCGCCGGGGGGATCTACGAGCAGTACTTC
TRBJ2-5 | TRBD2 | - | TRBV9 | CASSAGGGGGARETQYF | TGTGCCAGCAGCGCCGGAGGGGGCGGGGGGGCGCGAGAGACCCAGTACTTC
TRBJ1-4 | - | - | TRBV6-5 | CASSKKGKGSEKLFF | TGTGCCAGCAGTAAGAAGGGGAAGGGAAGTGAAAAACTGTTTTTT
TRBJ2-7 | TRBD1 | - | TRBV27 | CASSLWDRGSEQYF | TGTGCCAGCAGTTTATGGGACAGAGGGTCCGAGCAGTACTTC
TRBJ1-2 | TRBD1 | - | TRBV28 | CASSSPNSGTGDYGYTF | TGTGCCAGCAGTTCTCCTAATTCCGGGACAGGGGACTATGGCTACACCTTC
TRBJ1-1 | TRBD1 | - | TRBV29-1 | CSVWGRDSQNTEAFF | TGCAGCGTCTGGGGCCGGGACAGCCAGAACACTGAAGCTTTCTTT
TRBJ1-1 | - | - | TRBV2 | CASTHPGSGGLTEAFF | TGTGCCAGCACCCACCCGGGGTCCGGAGGTTTAACTGAAGCTTTCTTT
TRBJ2-5 | TRBD2 | - | TRBV7-9 | CASSLESTSGQETQYF | TGTGCCAGCAGCTTAGAAAGTACTAGCGGCCAAGAGACCCAGTACTTC
TRBJ2-7 | - | - | TRBV5-1 | CASSLKVGTPREQYF | TGCGCCAGCAGCTTGAAGGTGGGGACACCTCGCGAGCAGTACTTC
TRBJ2-1 | - | - | TRBV27 | CASSLKGTDNPYNEQFF | TGTGCCAGCAGTTTAAAGGGGACTGACAATCCGTACAATGAGCAGTTCTTC
TRBJ1-5 | - | few | TRBV19 | CASSLRGSNQPQHF | TGTGCCAGTAGTCTCCGGGGAAGCAATCAGCCCCAGCATTTT
TRBJ2-7 | - | - | TRBV6-7 | CASSRDTSYEQYF | TGTGCCAGCAGCCGGGACACCTCCTACGAGCAGTACTTC